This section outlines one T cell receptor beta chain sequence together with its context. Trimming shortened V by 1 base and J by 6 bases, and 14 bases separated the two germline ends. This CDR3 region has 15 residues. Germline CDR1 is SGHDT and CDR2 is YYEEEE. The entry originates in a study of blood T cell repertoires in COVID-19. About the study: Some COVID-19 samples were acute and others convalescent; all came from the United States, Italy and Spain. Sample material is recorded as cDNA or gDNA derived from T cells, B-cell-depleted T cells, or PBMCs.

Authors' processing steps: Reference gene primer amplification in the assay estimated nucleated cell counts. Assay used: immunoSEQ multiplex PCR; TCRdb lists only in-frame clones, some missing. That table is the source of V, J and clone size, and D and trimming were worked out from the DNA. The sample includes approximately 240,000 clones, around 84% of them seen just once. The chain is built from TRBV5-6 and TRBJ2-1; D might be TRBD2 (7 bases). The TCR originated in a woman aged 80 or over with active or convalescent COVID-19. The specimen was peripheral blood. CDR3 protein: CASSLSAGAGNEQFF. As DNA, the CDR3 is TGTGCCAGCAGCTTGAGTGCGGGGGCGGGCAATGAGCAGTTCTTC.